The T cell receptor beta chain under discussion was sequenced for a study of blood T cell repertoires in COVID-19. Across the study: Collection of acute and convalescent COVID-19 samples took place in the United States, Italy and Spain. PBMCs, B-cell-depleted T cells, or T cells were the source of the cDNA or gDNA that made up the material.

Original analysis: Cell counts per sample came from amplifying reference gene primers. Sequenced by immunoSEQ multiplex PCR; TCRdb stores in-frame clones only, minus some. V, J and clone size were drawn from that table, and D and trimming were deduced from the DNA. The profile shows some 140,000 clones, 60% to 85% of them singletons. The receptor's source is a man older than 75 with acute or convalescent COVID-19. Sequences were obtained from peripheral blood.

The CDR3, as DNA: TGCAGCGTTGAAGGTGCAGTTAACTATGGCTACACCTTC. Translated, it gives CSVEGAVNYGYTF. The chain combines TRBV29-1 with TRBJ1-2; D remains ambiguous. CDR1 is SQVTM, CDR2 ANQGSEA, per germline. The V end lost 1 base, the J end lost 1 base, and 7 bases lay between the germline ends. The CDR3 has 13 residues.